A single T cell receptor beta chain is shown here with its context. The trim removed 4 bases at V and 7 bases at J, leaving 17 bases unmatched. This CDR3 region has 18 residues. Germline V gives CDR1 SGHDT, CDR2 YYEEEE. Libraries were prepared by immunoSEQ multiplex PCR; TCRdb keeps only in-frame clonotypes and omits some of them. The sample consists of 150,000 to 200,000 clones, about 81% of them appearing once. The source of the sample is a study of cytomegalovirus exposure and HLA in healthy donors. The chain has TRBV5-6 and TRBJ1-4; 9 nucleotides match TRBD1. The clonotype originates from a woman in her thirties in good health and CMV-seronegative. Sequencing used PBMCs. CDR3 bases: TGTGCCAGCAGCCTGGATGTAGGACAGGGGTGGATCGGTGAAAAACTGTTTTTT. It codes for CASSLDVGQGWIGEKLFF.